This record concerns one T cell receptor (beta chain) sequence. What it recognizes is unknown. The source of the sample is a study of blood T cells in healthy people across ages. Looking at the study overall: Template switching retrieved approximately one barcoded beta molecule for each two T cells. Study-level results: The authors considered diversity estimates from one million T cells to be underestimates.

Each donor supplied roughly 9.2 milliliters of peripheral blood. This CDR3 contains 10 residues. V was trimmed by 10 bases and J by 6 bases, leaving 8 bases between them. For the second PCR, which ran for about 7 to 11 cycles, a sample-barcoded 5' primer and a J-beta primer mix were used. Every molecule of cDNA carried a tag from a template-switch adaptor with 12 random nucleotides. MiXCR was run by TCRdb on the 5' RACE reads, yielding one entry per CDR3 protein. The sample has over 1,300,000 distinct CDR3 sequences, around 55% seen once. Material for sequencing was blood. The V gene is TRBV12-3 or TRBV12-4, the J gene TRBJ2-3, with D unresolved. The TCR sequence derives from a man younger than 35 in good health. CDR3: CATAGDTQYF. The DNA of the CDR3 is TGTGCCACAGCTGGCGATACGCAGTATTTT.